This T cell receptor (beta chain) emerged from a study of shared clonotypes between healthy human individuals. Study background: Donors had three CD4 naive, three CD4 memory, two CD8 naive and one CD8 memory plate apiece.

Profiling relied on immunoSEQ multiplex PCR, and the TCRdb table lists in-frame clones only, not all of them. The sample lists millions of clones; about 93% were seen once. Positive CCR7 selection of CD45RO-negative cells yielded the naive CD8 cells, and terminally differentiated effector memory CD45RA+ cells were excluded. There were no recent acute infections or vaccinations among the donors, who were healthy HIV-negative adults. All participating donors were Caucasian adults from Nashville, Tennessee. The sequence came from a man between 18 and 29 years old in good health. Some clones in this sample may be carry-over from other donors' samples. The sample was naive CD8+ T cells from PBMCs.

In DNA form, the CDR3 reads TGCGCCAGCAGCCCCGAACCCACAGGGGATCCCCTTTACTATGGCTACACCTTC. Amino acids: CASSPEPTGDPLYYGYTF. The V gene is TRBV5-1, the J gene TRBJ1-2; the match to TRBD1 covers 7 bases. CDR1 is SGHRS, CDR2 YFSETQ, per germline. V lost 4 bases to trimming and J lost 3 bases; unmatched junction nucleotides: 18. The CDR3 length is 18 residues.